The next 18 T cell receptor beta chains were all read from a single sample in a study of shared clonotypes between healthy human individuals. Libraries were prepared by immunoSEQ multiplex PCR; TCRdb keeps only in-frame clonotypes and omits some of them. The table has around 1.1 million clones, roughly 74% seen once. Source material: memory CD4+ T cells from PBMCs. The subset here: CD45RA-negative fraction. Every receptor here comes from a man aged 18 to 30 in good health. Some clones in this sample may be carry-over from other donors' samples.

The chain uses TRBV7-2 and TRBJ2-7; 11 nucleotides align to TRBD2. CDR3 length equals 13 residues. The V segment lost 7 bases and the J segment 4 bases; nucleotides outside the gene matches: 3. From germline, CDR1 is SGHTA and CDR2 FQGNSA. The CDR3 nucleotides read TGTGCCAGCAAACTAGCGGGAGCGTACGAGCAGTACTTC. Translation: CASKLAGAYEQYF.

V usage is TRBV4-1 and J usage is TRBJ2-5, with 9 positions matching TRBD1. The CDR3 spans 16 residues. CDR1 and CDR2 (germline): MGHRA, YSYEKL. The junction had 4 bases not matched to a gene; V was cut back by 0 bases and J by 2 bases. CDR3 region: CASSQDPGTGQETQYF. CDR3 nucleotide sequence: TGCGCCAGCAGCCAAGATCCGGGGACAGGGCAAGAGACCCAGTACTTC.

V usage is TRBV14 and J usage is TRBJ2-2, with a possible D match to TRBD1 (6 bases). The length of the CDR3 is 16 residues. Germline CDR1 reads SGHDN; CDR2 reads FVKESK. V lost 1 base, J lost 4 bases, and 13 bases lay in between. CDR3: CASSQVPGHRTGELFF. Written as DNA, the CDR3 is TGTGCCAGCAGCCAAGTACCGGGACACCGCACCGGGGAGCTGTTTTTT.

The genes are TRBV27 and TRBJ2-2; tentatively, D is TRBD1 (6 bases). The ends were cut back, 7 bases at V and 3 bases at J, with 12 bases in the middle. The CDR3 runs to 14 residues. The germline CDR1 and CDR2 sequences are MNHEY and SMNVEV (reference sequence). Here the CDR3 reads CASMPGGYTGELFF. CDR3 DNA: TGTGCCAGCATGCCTGGGGGCTACACCGGGGAGCTGTTTTTT.

CDR3 sequence reads: CASSLGGTNTGELFF. Written as DNA, the CDR3 is TGTGCCAGCAGCTTGGGAGGGACGAACACCGGGGAGCTGTTTTTT. V gene TRBV5-6 combines with J gene TRBJ2-2; TRBD2 might be the D (5 bases). Trimming pared 0 bases from V and 0 bases from J, leaving 6 bases between. The CDR3 contains 15 residues. Germline CDR1 is SGHDT and CDR2 is YYEEEE.

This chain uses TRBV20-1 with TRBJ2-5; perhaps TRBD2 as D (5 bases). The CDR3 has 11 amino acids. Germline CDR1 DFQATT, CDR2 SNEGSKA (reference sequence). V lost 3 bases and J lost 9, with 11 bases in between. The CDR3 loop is CSARKLAPQYF. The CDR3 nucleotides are TGCAGTGCTAGGAAGCTAGCTCCCCAGTACTTC.

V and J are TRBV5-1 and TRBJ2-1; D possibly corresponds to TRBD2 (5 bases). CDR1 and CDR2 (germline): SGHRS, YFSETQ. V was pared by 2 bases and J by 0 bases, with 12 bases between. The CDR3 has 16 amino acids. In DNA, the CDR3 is TGCGCCAGCAGCTTTGTAGCGCGGAGCTCCTACAATGAGCAGTTCTTC. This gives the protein CASSFVARSSYNEQFF.

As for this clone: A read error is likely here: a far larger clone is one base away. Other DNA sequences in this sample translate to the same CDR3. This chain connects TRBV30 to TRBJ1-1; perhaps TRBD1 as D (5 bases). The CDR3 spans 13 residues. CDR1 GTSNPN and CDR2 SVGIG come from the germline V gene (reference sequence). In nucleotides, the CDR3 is TGCGCCTGGAGTGGGACGAGGGGCGCTGAAGCTTTCTTT. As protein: CAWSGTRGAEAFF.

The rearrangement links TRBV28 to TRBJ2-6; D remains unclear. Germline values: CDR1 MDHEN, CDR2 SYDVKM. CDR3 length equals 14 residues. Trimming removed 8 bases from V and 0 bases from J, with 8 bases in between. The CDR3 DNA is TGTGCCAGCGCCAAGGGCTCTGGGGCCAACGTCCTGACTTTC. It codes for CASAKGSGANVLTF. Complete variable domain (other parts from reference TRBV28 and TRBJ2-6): DVKVTQSSRYLVKRTGEKVFLECVQDMDHENMFWYRQDPGLGLRLIYFSYDVKMKEKGDIPEGYSVSREKKERFSLILESASTNQTSMYLCASAKGSGANVLTFGAGSRLTVL.

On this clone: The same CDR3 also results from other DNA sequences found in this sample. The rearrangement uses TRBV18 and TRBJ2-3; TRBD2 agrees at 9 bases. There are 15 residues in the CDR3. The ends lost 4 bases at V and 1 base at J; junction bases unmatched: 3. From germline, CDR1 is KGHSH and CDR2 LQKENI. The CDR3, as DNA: TGTGCCAGCTCACAGGTAGCGGGAGGCACAGATACGCAGTATTTT. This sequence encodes CASSQVAGGTDTQYF.

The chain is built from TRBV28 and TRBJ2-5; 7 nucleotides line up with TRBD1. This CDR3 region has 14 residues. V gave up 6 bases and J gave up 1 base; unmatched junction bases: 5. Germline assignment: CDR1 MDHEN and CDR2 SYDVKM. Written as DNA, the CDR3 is TGTGCCAGCAGCCACCGGGACAGCCAAGAGACCCAGTACTTC. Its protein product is CASSHRDSQETQYF.

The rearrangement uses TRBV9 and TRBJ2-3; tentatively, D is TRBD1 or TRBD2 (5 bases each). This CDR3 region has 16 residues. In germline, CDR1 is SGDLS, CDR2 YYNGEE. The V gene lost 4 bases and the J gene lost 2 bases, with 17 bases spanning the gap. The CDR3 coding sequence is TGTGCCAGCAGCCTCCGTGGGGACGGAAACACAGATACGCAGTATTTT. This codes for CASSLRGDGNTDTQYF.

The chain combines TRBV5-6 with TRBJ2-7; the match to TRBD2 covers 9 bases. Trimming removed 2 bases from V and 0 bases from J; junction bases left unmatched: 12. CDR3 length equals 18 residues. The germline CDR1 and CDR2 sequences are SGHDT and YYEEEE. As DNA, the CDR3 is TGTGCCAGCAGCTTCCCCGGGACTAGCACATTCGACTCCTACGAGCAGTACTTC. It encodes CASSFPGTSTFDSYEQYF.

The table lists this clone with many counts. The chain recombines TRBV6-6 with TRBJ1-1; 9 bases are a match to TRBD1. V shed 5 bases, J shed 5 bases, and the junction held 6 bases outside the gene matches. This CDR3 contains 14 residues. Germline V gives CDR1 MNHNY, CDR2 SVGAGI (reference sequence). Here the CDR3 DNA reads TGTGCCAGCAGTACTGGACAGGGGAGGACTGAAGCTTTCTTT. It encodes CASSTGQGRTEAFF.

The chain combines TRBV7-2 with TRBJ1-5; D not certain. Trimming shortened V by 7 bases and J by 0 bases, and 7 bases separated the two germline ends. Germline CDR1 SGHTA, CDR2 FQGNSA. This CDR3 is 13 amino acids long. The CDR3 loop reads CASTGTSNQPQHF. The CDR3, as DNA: TGTGCCAGCACGGGTACTAGCAATCAGCCCCAGCATTTT. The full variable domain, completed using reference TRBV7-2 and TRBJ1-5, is GAGVSQSPSNKVTEKGKDVELRCDPISGHTALYWYRQSLGQGLEFLIYFQGNSAPDKSGLPSDRFSAERTGGSVSTLTIQRTQQEDSAVYLCASTGTSNQPQHFGDGTRLSIL.

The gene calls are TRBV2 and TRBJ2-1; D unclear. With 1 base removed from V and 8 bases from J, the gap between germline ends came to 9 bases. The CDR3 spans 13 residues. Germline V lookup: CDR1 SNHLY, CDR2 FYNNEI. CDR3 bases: TGTGCCAGCAGTGAAGGGGGTTTCGATGAGCAGTTCTTC. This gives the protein CASSEGGFDEQFF.

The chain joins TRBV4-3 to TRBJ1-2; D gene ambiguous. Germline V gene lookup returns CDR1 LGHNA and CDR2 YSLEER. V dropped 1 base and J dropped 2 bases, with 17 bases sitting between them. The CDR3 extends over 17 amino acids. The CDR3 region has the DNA TGCGCCAGCAGCCAAGTTCCACAGTCGGGTACCAACTATGGCTACACCTTC. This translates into CASSQVPQSGTNYGYTF.

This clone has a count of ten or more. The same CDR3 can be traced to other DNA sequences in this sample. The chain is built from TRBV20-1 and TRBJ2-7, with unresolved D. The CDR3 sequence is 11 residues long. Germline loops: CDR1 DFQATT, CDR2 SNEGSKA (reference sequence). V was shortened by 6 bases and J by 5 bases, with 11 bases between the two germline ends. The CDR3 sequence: CSAGGRDEQYF. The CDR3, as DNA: TGCAGTGCCGGTGGACGGGACGAGCAGTACTTC.